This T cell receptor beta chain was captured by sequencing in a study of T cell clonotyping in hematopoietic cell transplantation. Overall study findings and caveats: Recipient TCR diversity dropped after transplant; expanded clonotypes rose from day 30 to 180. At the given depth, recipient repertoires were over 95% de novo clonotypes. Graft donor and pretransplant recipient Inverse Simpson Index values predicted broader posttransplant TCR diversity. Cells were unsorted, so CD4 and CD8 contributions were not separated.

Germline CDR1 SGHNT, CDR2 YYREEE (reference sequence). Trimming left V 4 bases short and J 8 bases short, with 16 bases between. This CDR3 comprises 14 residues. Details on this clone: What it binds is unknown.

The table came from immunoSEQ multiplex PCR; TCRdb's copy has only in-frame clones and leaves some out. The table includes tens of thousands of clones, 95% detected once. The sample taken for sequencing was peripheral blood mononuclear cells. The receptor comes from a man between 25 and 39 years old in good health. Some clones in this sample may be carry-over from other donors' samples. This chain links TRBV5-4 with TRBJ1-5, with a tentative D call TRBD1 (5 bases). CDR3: CASSRDGRPEPQHF. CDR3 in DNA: TGTGCCAGCAGCCGGGACGGCCGACCGGAGCCCCAGCATTTT.